This entry lists 7 T cell receptor beta chains sequenced from one sample in a study of CD8 T cells in Susac syndrome. About 0.45 to 1 ug RNA was reverse transcribed with random hexamers. TCRdb reprocessed the immunoSEQ multiplex PCR reads with MiXCR, giving one entry per CDR3 protein. The sample records 300,000 to 350,000 distinct CDR3 sequences, around 90% being singletons. Sequenced material: CD4+ T cells from PBMCs. The origin of the receptors is a human donor with multiple sclerosis.

The genes are TRBV7-9 and TRBJ1-1; 9 bases match TRBD1. Germline V CDR1 and CDR2: SEHNR, FQNEAQ (reference sequence). This CDR3 is built from 17 residues. The junction had 13 bases not matched to a gene; V was cut back by 7 bases and J by 1 base. In DNA, the CDR3 is TGTGCCAGCACCAACTATAAATTGGGACAGGGGAACACTGAAGCTTTCTTT. Amino acid sequence: CASTNYKLGQGNTEAFF. The full variable domain, its missing parts supplied by reference TRBV7-9 and TRBJ1-1, is DTGVSQNPRHKITKRGQNVTFRCDPISEHNRLYWYRQTLGQGPEFLTYFQNEAQLEKSRLLSDRFSAERPKGSFSTLEIQRTEQGDSAMYLCASTNYKLGQGNTEAFFGQGTRLTVV.

This sequence joins TRBV11-2 and TRBJ2-3; 12 nucleotides line up with TRBD2. This CDR3 has 16 residues. From germline, CDR1 is SGHAT and CDR2 FQNNGV. J lost 5 bases, V lost 1 base, and 4 bases had no gene match. The CDR3 loop reads CASSLGLAGGEDTQYF. CDR3 bases: TGTGCCAGCAGCTTAGGCCTAGCGGGAGGGGAAGATACGCAGTATTTT.

The genes are TRBV27 and TRBJ2-5; the D call may be TRBD1 or TRBD2 (5 bases each). This CDR3 has 15 residues. Between the trimmed V and J ends, which lost 0 bases and 2 bases, there was a span of 10 bases. Per the germline V gene, CDR1 is MNHEY and CDR2 is SMNVEV (reference sequence). CDR3 nucleotide sequence: TGTGCCAGCAGTTTATCCCGGGACCTTCAAGAGACCCAGTACTTC. It yields the protein CASSLSRDLQETQYF.

The gene calls are TRBV11-3 and TRBJ2-2, with TRBD1 matching 7 bases. This CDR3 has 17 amino acids. The trim removed 3 bases at V and 0 bases at J, leaving 7 bases unmatched. CDR1 and CDR2 from the germline V gene are SGHNT and YENEEA. The CDR3 coding sequence is TGTGCCAGCAGCTTCCCGAGACAGGGACCGAACACCGGGGAGCTGTTTTTT. Its translation: CASSFPRQGPNTGELFF.

This clonotype was seen just once. The chain uses TRBV29-1 and TRBJ1-2; TRBD1 aligns across 7 bases. CDR3 size: 13 residues. Per germline, CDR1 SQVTM and CDR2 ANQGSEA. The V segment lost 7 bases and the J segment 1 base; nucleotides outside the gene matches: 6. The CDR3 coding sequence is TGCAGCGGCCGGGACAGTGATAACTATGGCTACACCTTC. This sequence encodes CSGRDSDNYGYTF.

The chain employs TRBV12-3 or TRBV12-4 and TRBJ1-2; D is unclear. V was trimmed by 5 bases and J by 5 bases, leaving 18 bases between them. The CDR3 has 15 residues. The CDR3 nucleotides are TGTGCCAGCAGTCCTTCCTCGGATGGGGTGTATGGCTACACCTTC. As protein: CASSPSSDGVYGYTF.

The chain combines TRBV5-1 with TRBJ2-2, with D tentatively TRBD1 (5 bases). The CDR3 covers 15 residues. V lost 4 bases and J 0 bases, leaving 10 bases between the germline ends. CDR1 SGHRS and CDR2 YFSETQ come from the germline V gene. This chain's CDR3 is CASSTDSPNTGELFF. The CDR3 DNA reads TGCGCCAGCAGCACTGACAGCCCGAACACCGGGGAGCTGTTTTTT.